This TCR beta chain was sequenced during a study of T-cell memory formation after mild COVID-19. Overall study context: Each donor largely had its own TCR clusters.

To note about this clonotype: The antigen remains unidentified.

Findings and limits, study-wide: Clones that contracted clustered mainly in CM and EM if CD4+ and in EMRA if CD8+. That cross-reactive memory joined was suggested by some responding clones appearing in pre-infection memory.

TCR alpha and TCR beta cDNA libraries carrying sample barcodes and UMIs came from 5'RACE with constant-segment primers. TCRdb reanalysed the 5' RACE reads using MiXCR and keeps one entry per CDR3 protein. The table shows roughly 560,000 distinct CDR3 sequences, with just over 20% occurring only once. The germline CDR1 and CDR2 sequences are SGHTA and FQGNSA. The CDR3 consists of 14 residues. V was trimmed by 6 bases and J by 4 bases, leaving 13 bases between them. The rearrangement links TRBV7-2 to TRBJ2-1; TRBD1 might be the D (6 bases). Input material: PBMCs or a T cell subset sorted from them (not recorded which). The clonotype was recovered from an adult woman who had mild COVID-19 (a few samples of this study predate the infection). Cell type and time point are not known. The CDR3 is CASRVGAEYNEQFF. The CDR3 region has the DNA TGTGCCAGCAGGGTGGGGGCAGAGTACAATGAGCAGTTCTTC.